A selection of T cell receptor beta chains follows, all from one sample in a study of T-cell reconstitution after alpha-beta-depleted transplantation in children. MiXCR, applied by TCRdb to the PCR reads, yields one record per CDR3 protein. The table has approximately 130,000 distinct CDR3 sequences, roughly 9.7% seen once. This specimen consisted of PBMCs, mostly from graft donor cells, obtained 180 days after TCRalphabeta/CD19-depleted stem cell transplant. The source is a girl under three years old who had a stem cell transplant for combined immunodeficiency, so the T cells may come from the graft donor. The CDR3 runs from the conserved cysteine through the conserved F or W. The D gene is left open where the match is weak. Part of the rows lack a size; the others show once, few, many or a class for expanded clones.

d_call	v_call	clone_size	j_call	cdr3_nt	cdr3_aa
.	TRBV10-3	few	TRBJ2-5	TGTGCCATCAGTGCCGGCCTGTACCAAGAGACCCAGTACTTC	CAISAGLYQETQYF
.	TRBV5-1	.	TRBJ1-1	TGCGCCAGCAGCTTGGATTGGGGGGATCACACTGAAGCTTTCTTT	CASSLDWGDHTEAFF
.	TRBV2	few	TRBJ2-7	TGTGCCAGCATCCCGGGACCCCATCGCTACGAGCAGTACTTC	CASIPGPHRYEQYF
.	TRBV14	few	TRBJ2-7	TGTGCCAGCAGCCAACCCAGCCAGGGGATCCACGAGCAGTACTTC	CASSQPSQGIHEQYF
.	TRBV20-1	.	TRBJ1-2	TGCAGTGCTAGAACTGACTATGGCTACACCTTC	CSARTDYGYTF
TRBD1	TRBV20-1	.	TRBJ1-3	TGCAGTGCTAGACCGGGACAGAGTCGCGGAAACACCATATATTTT	CSARPGQSRGNTIYF
.	TRBV29-1	.	TRBJ1-1	TGCAGCGTCCCCAGGGCTTTCTTT	CSVPRAFF
.	TRBV7-2	few	TRBJ2-7	TGTGCCAGCAGCCCCGGGGATGCCTCCTACGAGCAGTACTTC	CASSPGDASYEQYF
.	TRBV3-1	.	TRBJ1-1	TGTGCCAGCAGCCCCCCGAAGCGGACTGAAGCTTTCTTT	CASSPPKRTEAFF
TRBD1	TRBV18	many	TRBJ2-7	TGTGCCAGCTCACTCAAAAGACTATTCCAGGGGGACGAGCAGTACTTC	CASSLKRLFQGDEQYF
.	TRBV19	few	TRBJ2-6	TGTGCCAGTAGTATAGCCTTATACTCTGGGGCCAACGTCCTGACTTTC	CASSIALYSGANVLTF
TRBD1	TRBV5-1	few	TRBJ1-2	TGCGCCAGCAGGCCGGACAGGCGAGACTATGGCTACACCTTC	CASRPDRRDYGYTF
.	TRBV20-1	many	TRBJ2-2	TGCAGTGCTAGGGAGCGGGCGAACACCGGGGAGCTGTTTTTT	CSARERANTGELFF
.	TRBV19	.	TRBJ1-1	TGTGCCAGTAGTCCGCGGGACATTCGAACTGAAGCTTTCTTT	CASSPRDIRTEAFF
.	TRBV5-1	many	TRBJ1-1	TGCGCCAGCAGCAGGGACCGTACGGGCAACACTGAAGCTTTCTTT	CASSRDRTGNTEAFF
TRBD2	TRBV20-1	.	TRBJ2-1	TGCAGTGCTAGAAAAGGCCTAGCGGGGGTTGATGAGCAGTTCTTC	CSARKGLAGVDEQFF
TRBD2	TRBV5-1	.	TRBJ2-2	TGCGCCAGCAGCTCTGGACTAGCCTTTGGGGAGCTGTTTTTT	CASSSGLAFGELFF
TRBD1	TRBV20-1	.	TRBJ2-2	TGCAGTGCTTGGGACAGGGGAACCGGGGAGCTGTTTTTT	CSAWDRGTGELFF
TRBD2	TRBV20-1	few	TRBJ2-3	TGCAGTGCTAGAGCTCAAACTAGCGGCCAGACAGATACGCAGTATTTT	CSARAQTSGQTDTQYF
TRBD1	TRBV7-2	few	TRBJ2-7	TGTGCCAGCAGCTCAGGGGGCAGGTACGAGCAGTACTTC	CASSSGGRYEQYF